Each of the 13 T cell receptor beta chains below was sequenced from the same sample in a study of T cell changes during pregnancy in multiple sclerosis. Produced via immunoSEQ multiplex PCR; TCRdb's table is partial and in-frame only. The sample shows 95,000 to 100,000 clones, 75% to 95% of them seen only once. The sample was peripheral blood, taken in the second trimester of pregnancy. Every receptor here comes from a female donor with multiple sclerosis, enrolled in a pregnancy study.

This chain links TRBV18 with TRBJ2-7; D possibly corresponds to TRBD2 (5 bases). Germline V gene lookup returns CDR1 KGHSH and CDR2 LQKENI. Trimming took 1 base from V and 2 from J, leaving 18 bases between them. This CDR3 has 17 amino acids. The CDR3 DNA follows: TGTGCCAGCTCACCACAATTCGGGGAACGTCGCCCCTACGAGCAGTACTTC. Translating gives CASSPQFGERRPYEQYF.

Only one count was recorded for this clone. The CDR3 region has the DNA TGTGCCAGCAGTGAAGCTCTCCGGGGGTTGGGGAATGAGCAGTTCTTC. Protein sequence: CASSEALRGLGNEQFF. The gene calls are TRBV25-1 and TRBJ2-1; possible D gene TRBD2, 6 bases. The CDR3 covers 16 residues. CDR1 and CDR2 from the germline V gene are MGHDK and SYGVNS. V lost 2 bases and J lost 7, with 18 bases in between.

The chain recombines TRBV19 with TRBJ2-2; tentative D call: TRBD2 (5 bases). The germline V gene has CDR1 LNHDA and CDR2 SQIVND (reference sequence). V gave up 7 bases and J gave up 6 bases, with 15 bases separating them. There are 14 residues in the CDR3. CDR3 sequence: CASTQGGSAGELFF. The CDR3 DNA is TGTGCCAGTACCCAAGGAGGATCCGCCGGGGAGCTGTTTTTT.

This chain connects TRBV2 to TRBJ1-2; D is uncertain. V was clipped by 0 bases and J by 2 bases, with 7 bases between them. CDR1 is SNHLY, CDR2 FYNNEI, per germline. The CDR3 length is 14 residues. The CDR3 DNA reads TGTGCCAGCAGTGAAGCTGCTGCGAACTATGGCTACACCTTC. It specifies CASSEAAANYGYTF.

V is TRBV29-1 and J is TRBJ2-3, with D possibly being TRBD1 (6 bases). CDR1 and CDR2 (germline): SQVTM, ANQGSEA. This CDR3 comprises 14 residues. The V end lost 5 bases, the J end lost 2 bases, and 14 bases lay between the germline ends. The chain's CDR3 is CSVTENRATDTQYF. CDR3 nucleotides: TGCAGCGTTACTGAAAACAGGGCCACAGATACGCAGTATTTT.

This clone was found a few times. V gene TRBV5-6 combines with J gene TRBJ1-1, with a weak D call TRBD1 (6 bases). With 6 bases removed from V and 1 base from J, the gap between germline ends came to 13 bases. CDR1 and CDR2 from the germline V gene are SGHDT and YYEEEE. The CDR3 has 14 residues. The CDR3 here is CASNPGHTNTEAFF. For the CDR3, the DNA is TGTGCCAGCAACCCGGGACACACGAACACTGAAGCTTTCTTT.

The chain is built from TRBV7-9 and TRBJ2-6; TRBD1 matches 8 bases. V shed 10 bases and J 4 bases; nucleotides not matched to a gene: 15. The CDR3 has 17 amino acids. Germline CDR1 and CDR2: SEHNR and FQNEAQ (reference sequence). CDR3 coding DNA: TGTGCCACTGAAGCGGGCAGGGGGCGGACCGGGGCCAACGTCCTGACTTTC. This encodes CATEAGRGRTGANVLTF.

This rearrangement joins TRBV7-2 to TRBJ2-7, with TRBD2 matching 9 bases. The CDR3 has 16 residues. Germline CDR1 and CDR2: SGHTA and FQGNSA. The J segment lost 6 bases and the V segment lost 1 base, leaving 10 bases of the junction unmatched. CDR3 loop: CASSLVFASGKGEQYF. CDR3 sequence (DNA): TGTGCCAGCAGCTTAGTCTTCGCTAGCGGGAAAGGCGAGCAGTACTTC.

This chain joins TRBV2 and TRBJ2-3, with TRBD2 matching 12 bases. J lost 3 bases, V lost 8 bases, and 3 bases had no gene match. This CDR3 is built from 14 residues. CDR1 is SNHLY and CDR2 is FYNNEI in the germline V gene. CDR3 DNA: TGTGCCAGCCATGGACTAGCGGGGACAGATACGCAGTATTTT. Translating gives CASHGLAGTDTQYF.

CDR3 residues: CASSLGPGEGLPQHF. CDR3 coding DNA: TGTGCCAGCAGCTTAGGCCCAGGGGAAGGATTGCCCCAGCATTTT. The chain joins TRBV5-8 to TRBJ1-5; D perhaps matches TRBD1 (6 bases). The CDR3 totals 15 residues. CDR1 SGHTS and CDR2 YDEGEE come from the germline V gene. Trimming pared 2 bases from V and 9 bases from J, leaving 18 bases between.

The J gene is TRBJ2-3, the V gene TRBV7-8, with D perhaps matching TRBD1 (6 bases). In germline, CDR1 is SGHVS, CDR2 FQNEAQ. CDR3 length: 14 residues. With 5 bases removed from V and 4 bases from J, the gap between germline ends came to 13 bases. The CDR3 DNA reads TGTGCCAGCAGCCCAACAGGGTTGGCAGATACGCAGTATTTT. Translated: CASSPTGLADTQYF.

The rearrangement uses TRBV2 and TRBJ1-5; 9 bases fit TRBD1. Germline V CDR1 and CDR2: SNHLY, FYNNEI. V dropped 3 bases and J dropped 7; count of bases not matched to a gene: 7. CDR3 length equals 15 residues. CDR3 amino acids: CASSDDRGSGQPQHF. The CDR3 bases are TGTGCCAGCAGTGACGACAGGGGGTCGGGGCAGCCCCAGCATTTT.

V usage is TRBV18 and J usage is TRBJ1-2; weak D call: TRBD1 (6 bases). The germline CDR1 and CDR2 sequences are KGHSH and LQKENI. Trimming pared 4 bases from V and 3 bases from J, leaving 15 bases between. There are 15 residues in the CDR3. The CDR3 region has the DNA TGTGCCAGCTCACGCTTACAGGGTTCAGACTATGGCTACACCTTC. Protein product: CASSRLQGSDYGYTF. The whole variable domain, filled in from reference TRBV18 and TRBJ1-2, reads NAGVMQNPRHLVRRRGQEARLRCSPMKGHSHVYWYRQLPEEGLKFMVYLQKENIIDESGMPKERFSAEFPKEGPSILRIQQVVRGDSAAYFCASSRLQGSDYGYTFGSGTRLTVV.